The 18 T cell receptor beta chains below all came from one sample that was sequenced in a study of blood T cell repertoires in COVID-19 (dated by TCRdb to 2020 to 2022). Libraries were built with the immunoSEQ multiplex PCR assay. TCRdb took this table from immuneACCESS and kept in-frame rearrangements with V and J called. Such tables lack part of the clones; where checked against another copy, unresolved V genes explain under half of the gap, and the rest is unexplained. The table for this sample lists more than 85,000 clones; over 85% of them were counted only once. The ten largest clones add up to around 2% of the sample. The sequenced material came from peripheral blood. Receptors originate from a woman in her forties or fifties with COVID-19, enrolled during active disease.

The chain joins TRBV1 to TRBJ1-3; the table's D call, TRBD1, was not checked against the DNA. TRBV1 is a pseudogene segment. The CDR3 totals 19 residues. CDR3 sequence (DNA): TGCACCAGCAGCCAAGGGGGCCCGTCATTTTCCCTCTCTGGAAACACCATATATTTT. Its protein product is CTSSQGGPSFSLSGNTIYF.

The chain couples TRBV4-3 to TRBJ1-6; D perhaps matches TRBD1 (6 bases). Germline lookup yields CDR1 LGHNA and CDR2 YSLEER. The CDR3 loop spans 14 amino acids. V was clipped by 6 bases and J by 11 bases, with 17 bases between them. The CDR3 coding sequence is TGCGCCAGCAGTCTAGACACCCCAGGGGCACCCCTCCACTTT. This translates into CASSLDTPGAPLHF.

This sequence joins TRBV4-3 and TRBJ1-5; the match to TRBD1 covers 10 bases. The J segment lost 7 bases and the V segment lost 0 bases, leaving 6 bases of the junction unmatched. The CDR3 loop spans 16 amino acids. The germline CDR1 and CDR2 sequences are LGHNA and YSLEER. The CDR3 reads CASSQDQGTGVQPQHF. DNA for the CDR3: TGCGCCAGCAGCCAAGATCAGGGGACAGGGGTGCAGCCCCAGCATTTT.

The rearrangement uses TRBV13 and TRBJ1-2, with a possible D match to TRBD1 (6 bases). The CDR3 totals 14 residues. With 5 bases removed from V and 8 bases from J, the gap between germline ends came to 18 bases. Germline CDR1 reads PRHDT; CDR2 reads FYEKMQ (reference sequence). CDR3 sequence (DNA): TGTGCCAGCAGCCCCACCGGGGCAGGGGACGGCTACACCTTC. It is translated as CASSPTGAGDGYTF.

The chain combines TRBV10-3 with TRBJ2-1; D uncertain. This CDR3 region has 13 residues. Trimming pared 2 bases from V and 5 bases from J, leaving 7 bases between. Germline values: CDR1 ENHRY, CDR2 SYGVKD. Written as DNA, the CDR3 is TGTGCCATCAGTGAGGCTGGAGACAATGAGCAGTTCTTC. It yields the protein CAISEAGDNEQFF.

The rearrangement links TRBV5-1 to TRBJ2-3, with TRBD2 matching 14 bases. Germline CDR1 is SGHRS and CDR2 is YFSETQ. The J segment lost 6 bases and the V segment lost 2 bases, leaving 11 bases of the junction unmatched. This CDR3 has 18 residues. CDR3 DNA sequence: TGCGCCAGCAGCTTAAGGACTAGCGGGGGGCTCGGGGTGGATACGCAGTATTTT. It encodes CASSLRTSGGLGVDTQYF.

The CDR3 sequence is CASSLQGGGGYTF. CDR3 sequence (DNA): TGTGCCAGCAGCTTACAGGGGGGAGGCGGCTACACCTTC. The chain employs TRBV12-3 or TRBV12-4 and TRBJ1-2, with 8 positions matching TRBD1. V gave up 6 bases and J gave up 8 bases; unmatched junction bases: 8. This CDR3 has 13 residues.

This clone has just one count. This rearrangement joins TRBV4-1 to TRBJ1-2, with a tentative D call TRBD1 (6 bases). CDR3 length: 17 residues. Germline V gives CDR1 MGHRA, CDR2 YSYEKL. V lost 1 base, J lost 5 bases, and 20 bases lay in between. The CDR3 nucleotides read TGCGCCAGCAGCCAAGGACGAGGGGGTCTAGTGGGATATGGCTACACCTTC. Translating it yields CASSQGRGGLVGYGYTF.

Here the CDR3 DNA reads TGTGCCAGCAGCTTCCCCCGGGACAGGGGAGCTAACTATGGCTACACCTTC. It yields the protein CASSFPRDRGANYGYTF. The chain employs TRBV9 and TRBJ1-2; 10 bases line up with TRBD1. V was clipped by 4 bases and J by 0 bases; unmatched bases: 9. The CDR3 runs to 17 residues. Per germline, CDR1 SGDLS and CDR2 YYNGEE.

The rearrangement uses TRBV28 and TRBJ1-6; 9 bases fit TRBD1. The CDR3 loop spans 15 amino acids. Germline V gene sequence: CDR1 MDHEN, CDR2 SYDVKM. Losses at the gene ends were 6 bases for V and 7 bases for J; bases not matched to a gene: 7. The CDR3 protein is CASSQGTGQNSPLHF. The CDR3 coding sequence is TGTGCCAGCAGCCAGGGGACAGGGCAAAATTCACCCCTCCACTTT.

This clone has a handful of counts. The J gene is TRBJ1-2, the V gene TRBV30; 7 bases agree with TRBD1. This CDR3 is built from 15 residues. V lost 0 bases and J lost 2; bases outside the gene matches: 6. The germline V gene encodes CDR1 GTSNPN and CDR2 SVGIG (reference sequence). CDR3 bases: TGTGCCTGGAGTGTACAGACAGGGAAGAACTATGGCTACACCTTC. Protein sequence: CAWSVQTGKNYGYTF.

The chain joins TRBV7-9 to TRBJ2-1; D gene ambiguous. This CDR3 is 16 amino acids long. CDR1 SEHNR and CDR2 FQNEAQ come from the germline V gene (reference sequence). V lost 3 bases to trimming and J lost 7 bases, with 19 bases between them. CDR3 region: CASSLAPVSILNEQFF. Here the CDR3 DNA reads TGTGCCAGCAGCTTGGCCCCCGTTAGTATACTAAATGAGCAGTTCTTC.

The chain uses TRBV30 and TRBJ1-2, with D perhaps TRBD1 (5 bases). Germline CDR1 and CDR2: GTSNPN and SVGIG (reference sequence). CDR3 length: 16 amino acids. The V end was cut by 1 base, the J end by 1 base, with 16 bases between. The CDR3 region is CAWSGQGQFFNYGYTF. In nucleotides, the CDR3 is TGTGCCTGGAGTGGGCAGGGTCAATTCTTTAACTATGGCTACACCTTC.

The DNA of the CDR3 is TGTGCCAGCAGCCCCAGAGGAACTGAAGCTTTCTTT. Encoded protein: CASSPRGTEAFF. This chain joins TRBV7-8 and TRBJ1-1, with D unresolved. The CDR3 covers 12 residues. V lost 5 bases, J lost 5 bases, and 9 bases lay in between. Germline V gene data show CDR1 as SGHVS and CDR2 as FQNEAQ.

V and J are TRBV6-6 and TRBJ2-6; no clear D gene. The germline V and J ends were trimmed by 6 bases and 0 bases, with 21 bases remaining between them. The CDR3 sequence is 19 residues long. From germline, CDR1 is MNHNY and CDR2 SVGAGI (reference sequence). DNA for the CDR3: TGTGCCAGCAGCTCCCCCGGCGCAGGCGCCTACTCTGGGGCCAACGTCCTGACTTTC. As protein: CASSSPGAGAYSGANVLTF.

V gene TRBV10-1 combines with J gene TRBJ2-3; weak D call: TRBD1 (5 bases). The CDR3 is 13 residues long. The V and J ends lost 2 bases and 6 bases respectively, with 9 bases between them. The V gene's germline CDR1 is WNHNN and CDR2 SYGVQD (reference sequence). CDR3: CASSEGALDTQYF. CDR3 coding DNA: TGCGCCAGCAGTGAGGGGGCCCTGGATACGCAGTATTTT.

As DNA, the CDR3 is TGTGCCAGTATGGGAGGCCATGTCCCCTACAATGAGCAGTTCTTC. Protein: CASMGGHVPYNEQFF. The chain has TRBV19 and TRBJ2-1; perhaps TRBD2 as D (6 bases). The CDR3 is made up of 15 amino acids. Trimming took off 7 bases at V and 2 bases at J, with 15 bases between the two ends. The germline gives CDR1 LNHDA, CDR2 SQIVND (reference sequence).

J is TRBJ1-6 and V is TRBV7-3; no clear D gene. Germline CDR1 and CDR2: SGHTA and FQGTGA. This CDR3 comprises 14 residues. The V gene lost 4 bases and the J gene lost 6 bases, with 10 bases spanning the gap. Here the CDR3 reads CASSYRHSNSPLHF. CDR3 in DNA: TGTGCCAGCAGCTATAGACATAGTAATTCACCCCTCCACTTT.